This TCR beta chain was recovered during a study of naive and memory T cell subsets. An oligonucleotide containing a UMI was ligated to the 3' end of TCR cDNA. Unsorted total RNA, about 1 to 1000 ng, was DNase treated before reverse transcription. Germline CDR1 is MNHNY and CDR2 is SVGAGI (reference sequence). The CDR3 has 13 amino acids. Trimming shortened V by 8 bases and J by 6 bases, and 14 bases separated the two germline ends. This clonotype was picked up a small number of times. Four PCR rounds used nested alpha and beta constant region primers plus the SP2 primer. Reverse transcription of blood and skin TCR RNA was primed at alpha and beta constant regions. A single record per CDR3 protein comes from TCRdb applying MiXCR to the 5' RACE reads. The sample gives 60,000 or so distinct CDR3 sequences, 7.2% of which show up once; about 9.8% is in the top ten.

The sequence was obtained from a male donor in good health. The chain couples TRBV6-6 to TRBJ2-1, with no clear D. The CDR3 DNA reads TGTGCCAGCGGTCCAACAGACTCCAATGAGCAGTTCTTC. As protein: CASGPTDSNEQFF.